Presented here are 5 T cell receptor beta chains from one specimen sequenced in a study of graft-versus-host responses after intestinal transplantation. Antigens of these TCRs are unknown. Libraries were prepared by immunoSEQ multiplex PCR; TCRdb keeps only in-frame clonotypes and omits some of them. The sample records about 90,000 clones, roughly 91% being singletons. Source: unstimulated CD8+ T cells sorted from spleen or lymph node cells, taken before intestinal transplant. These receptors were obtained from a human donor who received an intestinal transplant.

V and J are TRBV5-4 and TRBJ1-1; a possible D gene is TRBD1 (5 bases). The CDR3 totals 13 residues. V shed 6 bases and J shed 0 bases, with 9 bases lying between them. The germline CDR1 and CDR2 sequences are SGHNT and YYREEE (reference sequence). The CDR3 loop reads CASTDTLNTEAFF. CDR3 nucleotides: TGTGCCAGCACGGACACATTGAACACTGAAGCTTTCTTT.

The chain recombines TRBV4-1 with TRBJ2-7; 12 nucleotides match TRBD2. This CDR3 is built from 16 residues. V lost 3 bases to trimming and J lost 5 bases; unmatched junction nucleotides: 8. Germline assignment: CDR1 MGHRA and CDR2 YSYEKL. The chain's CDR3 is CASSQETSGSYDEQYF. The CDR3 DNA reads as TGCGCCAGCAGCCAGGAGACTAGCGGGAGTTACGACGAGCAGTACTTC.

The rearrangement joins TRBV2 to TRBJ2-3; the D is unclear. V was pared by 7 bases and J by 2 bases, with 13 bases between. From germline, CDR1 is SNHLY and CDR2 FYNNEI. This CDR3 region has 14 residues. The CDR3 DNA reads as TGTGCCAGCACCGAACGACTTAACACAGATACGCAGTATTTT. Protein product: CASTERLNTDTQYF. The complete variable domain, with remaining parts taken from reference TRBV2 and TRBJ2-3, reads EPEVTQTPSHQVTQMGQEVILRCVPISNHLYFYWYRQILGQKVEFLVSFYNNEISEKSEIFDDQFSVERPDGSNFTLKIRSTKLEDSAMYFCASTERLNTDTQYFGPGTRLTVL.

The chain is built from TRBV27 and TRBJ1-2; the match to TRBD1 covers 10 bases. There are 16 residues in the CDR3. CDR1 and CDR2 from the germline V gene are MNHEY and SMNVEV (reference sequence). V shed 4 bases and J 4 bases; nucleotides not matched to a gene: 9. CDR3 in DNA: TGTGCCAGCAGTTCTCGACAGGGGGCGCCAGGCTATGGCTACACCTTC. This gives the protein CASSSRQGAPGYGYTF.

The chain has TRBV6-5 and TRBJ2-2; maybe TRBD2 (6 bases). Between the trimmed V and J ends, which lost 2 bases and 8 bases, there was a span of 12 bases. Germline values: CDR1 MNHEY, CDR2 SVGAGI. The CDR3 is 14 amino acids. The CDR3 nucleotides are TGTGCCAGCAGTTACACCGGGGGTGATGGGGAGCTGTTTTTT. This sequence encodes CASSYTGGDGELFF.